This T cell receptor (beta chain) was documented in a study of beta chain features in type 1 diabetes. Study-wide background: What patients shared with healthy donors was a similar profile of age, gender and cell yields. Investigators examined 107,917,701 sorted cells across all samples.

Whole-study findings and limits: In every one of the four CD4+ subsets, TCRB CDR3s were moderately but significantly shorter in Type 1 diabetes patients. The study notes PCR might favor shorter templates equally in patients and controls.

In regard to this clone: Its target is unknown.

Sequenced material consisted of expressed TCRB transcripts (all of the isolated RNA was reverse transcribed). Here immunoSEQ multiplex PCR was the method, and the copy in TCRdb shows in-frame clones only, minus some. The sample records more than 350,000 clones, about 10% being singletons. This CDR3 has 15 amino acids. Germline trimming cut 5 bases from V and 6 bases from J; bases unmatched to any gene: 7. Per germline, CDR1 SEHNR and CDR2 FQNEAQ (reference sequence). The TCR comes from a woman aged 18-29 years in good health. V gene TRBV7-9 combines with J gene TRBJ1-4, with 9 bases identical to TRBD1. Sequencing was carried out using naive CD4+ T cells from blood. The CDR3: CASSKGDRDHEKLFF. The DNA of the CDR3 is TGTGCCAGCAGCAAAGGGGACAGGGATCATGAAAAACTGTTTTTT. Full variable domain (remainder filled in from reference TRBV7-9 and TRBJ1-4): DTGVSQNPRHKITKRGQNVTFRCDPISEHNRLYWYRQTLGQGPEFLTYFQNEAQLEKSRLLSDRFSAERPKGSFSTLEIQRTEQGDSAMYLCASSKGDRDHEKLFFGSGTQLSVL.